The 23 T cell receptor beta chains given below trace back to one sample, sequenced in a study of T cell responses to AZD1222 COVID-19 vaccine. Clones were sequenced by immunoSEQ multiplex PCR, and TCRdb holds only the in-frame ones, with some missing. The table includes 150,000 to 200,000 clones, around 94% detected once. This sample comprised peripheral blood, obtained on day 0 of AZD1222 vaccination. These receptors were taken from an adult in good health.

A few counts support this clone. This sequence joins TRBV7-2 and TRBJ1-1; D uncertain. The germline CDR1 and CDR2 sequences are SGHTA and FQGNSA. The CDR3 loop spans 14 amino acids. The V end was cut by 1 base, the J end by 2 bases, with 8 bases between. CDR3 nucleotides: TGTGCCAGCAGCTTAGTGGGCTCCAACACTGAAGCTTTCTTT. Its translation: CASSLVGSNTEAFF.

This chain connects TRBV4-1 to TRBJ2-3; D is unclear. The CDR3 spans 15 residues. Germline V gene lookup returns CDR1 MGHRA and CDR2 YSYEKL. V shed 0 bases and J shed 8 bases, with 15 bases lying between them. The CDR3 reads CASSQDPLPAGTQYF. The CDR3 coding sequence is TGCGCCAGCAGCCAAGATCCCCTCCCTGCCGGTACGCAGTATTTT.

V usage is TRBV23-1 and J usage is TRBJ1-4, with TRBD1 matching over 7 bases. TRBV23-1 is reported as an ORF; its role is uncertain. V lost 2 bases to trimming and J lost 0 bases; unmatched junction nucleotides: 12. The CDR3 runs to 19 residues. In nucleotides, the CDR3 is TGCGCCAGCAGTCAACTGGGACCGGGACAGATGACAACTAATGAAAAACTGTTTTTT. Its protein product is CASSQLGPGQMTTNEKLFF.

The chain employs TRBV18 and TRBJ1-4; D perhaps matches TRBD1 (5 bases). The V gene lost 5 bases and the J gene lost 6 bases, with 7 bases spanning the gap. Germline V gene data show CDR1 as KGHSH and CDR2 as LQKENI. The CDR3 is 12 residues long. CDR3 region: CASSGADEKLFF. The CDR3 DNA sequence: TGTGCCAGCTCAGGGGCAGATGAAAAACTGTTTTTT.

The CDR3 bases are TGTGCCAGCAGTGAATCTCAAATCGGCGAGCAGTACTTC. Translating it yields CASSESQIGEQYF. The chain recombines TRBV2 with TRBJ2-7, with D unresolved. CDR1 is SNHLY and CDR2 is FYNNEI in the germline V gene. There are 13 residues in the CDR3. V gave up 2 bases and J gave up 6 bases, with 11 bases separating them.

This clone was picked up one time. The chain couples TRBV3-1 (or the pseudogene TRBV3-2) to TRBJ1-3, with a possible D match to TRBD1 (5 bases). Germline CDR1 LGHDT, CDR2 YNNKEL (reference sequence). V gave up 3 bases and J gave up 4 bases, with 16 bases separating them. This CDR3 contains 16 residues. The CDR3 coding sequence is TGTGCCAGCAGCCATCAACCAGGGACTTCCGGAAACACCATATATTTT. Translation: CASSHQPGTSGNTIYF.

This chain links TRBV4-3 with TRBJ1-5, with D unclear. The CDR3 loop spans 14 amino acids. V was pared by 1 base and J by 0 bases, with 4 bases between. Germline CDR1 LGHNA, CDR2 YSLEER. CDR3 bases: TGCGCCAGCAGCCAAGTTATTAGCAATCAGCCCCAGCATTTT. It specifies CASSQVISNQPQHF.

This clone was counted only a few times. The chain couples TRBV5-1 to TRBJ1-1; D is perhaps TRBD1 (5 bases). Germline CDR1 and CDR2: SGHRS and YFSETQ. This CDR3 region has 15 residues. V lost 4 bases and J 5 bases, leaving 18 bases between the germline ends. CDR3 region: CASSVGATGTTEAFF. The CDR3 region has the DNA TGCGCCAGCAGCGTTGGGGCAACAGGAACTACTGAAGCTTTCTTT.

The chain recombines TRBV7-9 with TRBJ1-6; D not certain. V was cut by 7 bases and J by 7 bases, with 8 bases left in between. The CDR3 loop spans 12 amino acids. From germline, CDR1 is SEHNR and CDR2 FQNEAQ (reference sequence). This chain's CDR3 is CASTKENSPLHF. The CDR3 nucleotides read TGTGCCAGCACCAAAGAAAATTCACCCCTCCACTTT.

The rearrangement uses TRBV6-2 or TRBV6-3 and TRBJ1-6, with 7 nucleotides matching TRBD1. Germline V gene sequence: CDR1 MNHEY, CDR2 SVGEGT. V lost 4 bases, J lost 5 bases, and 11 bases stayed unmatched. The CDR3 length is 17 residues. This CDR3 is CASSFGFGTADNSPLHF. CDR3 nucleotides: TGTGCCAGCAGTTTTGGTTTCGGGACAGCAGATAATTCACCCCTCCACTTT.

V is TRBV7-9 and J is TRBJ1-2; D not resolved. This CDR3 is built from 13 residues. Germline CDR1 is SEHNR and CDR2 is FQNEAQ (reference sequence). Deletions cut 5 bases from V and 3 bases from J, with 10 bases between. The CDR3 DNA sequence: TGTGCCAGCAGCCAGACACCCGACTATGGCTACACCTTC. Residues: CASSQTPDYGYTF.

This sequence joins TRBV28 and TRBJ1-2; 8 positions agree with TRBD1. This CDR3 has 15 residues. Germline loops: CDR1 MDHEN, CDR2 SYDVKM. J gave up 1 base and V 5 bases, and 6 bases lay outside the gene matches. CDR3 DNA: TGTGCCAGCAGTCAGGATGGACAGGGTAACTATGGCTACACCTTC. This translates into CASSQDGQGNYGYTF.

The rearrangement uses TRBV6-2 or TRBV6-3 and TRBJ2-3; TRBD2 is a possible D gene (6 bases). The CDR3 is 16 residues long. V lost 4 bases and J 5 bases, leaving 19 bases between the germline ends. Germline CDR1 MNHEY, CDR2 SVGEGT. In nucleotides, the CDR3 is TGTGCCAGCAGTTCCAAAGGACTGGGAGCGGGAGATACGCAGTATTTT. This translates into CASSSKGLGAGDTQYF.

The sample holds a few counts of this clone. The chain uses TRBV27 and TRBJ1-6; 7 nucleotides line up with TRBD1. V was clipped by 8 bases and J by 8 bases; unmatched bases: 15. The CDR3 consists of 16 residues. Germline V gene sequence: CDR1 MNHEY, CDR2 SMNVEV (reference sequence). The CDR3 nucleotides are TGTGCCAGCGGAGTAAAGGGGGCCGCGGGTCATTCACCCCTCCACTTT. As protein: CASGVKGAAGHSPLHF.

This rearrangement joins TRBV5-4 to TRBJ1-5, with D maybe TRBD1 (5 bases). The CDR3 consists of 16 residues. The V gene's germline CDR1 is SGHNT and CDR2 YYREEE (reference sequence). Trimming stripped 1 base from V and 4 bases from J, with 15 bases between. Here the CDR3 DNA reads TGTGCCAGCAGCTTGTCGTCCTGGGGGGGTAATCAGCCCCAGCATTTT. It encodes CASSLSSWGGNQPQHF.

This chain uses TRBV7-8 with TRBJ1-4; 7 nucleotides line up with TRBD1. V gave up 5 bases and J gave up 10 bases; unmatched junction bases: 7. This CDR3 region has 13 residues. CDR1 is SGHVS, CDR2 FQNEAQ, per germline. The CDR3 loop is CASSIGQVGKLFF. The CDR3 region has the DNA TGTGCCAGCAGCATCGGACAGGTCGGAAAACTGTTTTTT. Supplemented by reference TRBV7-8 and TRBJ1-4, the full variable domain reads GAGVSQSPRYKVAKRGQDVALRCDPISGHVSLFWYQQALGQGPEFLTYFQNEAQLDKSGLPSDRFFAERPEGSVSTLKIQRTQQEDSAVYLCASSIGQVGKLFFGSGTQLSVL.

The chain uses TRBV5-1 and TRBJ2-2; D might be TRBD1 (6 bases). The V and J ends lost 4 bases and 1 base respectively, with 11 bases between them. The V gene's germline CDR1 is SGHRS and CDR2 YFSETQ. The CDR3 extends over 15 amino acids. CDR3 DNA sequence: TGCGCCAGCAGCGTGGACAGCCTGAACACCGGGGAGCTGTTTTTT. Residues: CASSVDSLNTGELFF. The whole variable domain, filled in from reference TRBV5-1 and TRBJ2-2, reads KAGVTQTPRYLIKTRGQQVTLSCSPISGHRSVSWYQQTPGQGLQFLFEYFSETQRNKGNFPGRFSGRQFSNSRSEMNVSTLELGDSALYLCASSVDSLNTGELFFGEGSRLTVL.

The J gene is TRBJ1-4, the V gene TRBV18; 8 bases map to TRBD1. The germline V gene has CDR1 KGHSH and CDR2 LQKENI. The CDR3 has 14 residues. The junction had 6 bases not matched to a gene; V was cut back by 4 bases and J by 8 bases. The CDR3 coding sequence is TGTGCCAGCTCACTACAGGGGGTTGGAGAAAAACTGTTTTTT. As protein: CASSLQGVGEKLFF.

V gene TRBV29-1 combines with J gene TRBJ1-1, with TRBD1 identical over 9 bases. Trimming at V came to 0 bases and at J to 1 base, leaving 9 bases not matched to a gene. Germline CDR1 is SQVTM and CDR2 is ANQGSEA. CDR3 length: 17 residues. CDR3 loop: CSVEDRDREKGNTEAFF. The CDR3 nucleotides read TGCAGCGTTGAAGATCGGGACAGGGAGAAGGGGAACACTGAAGCTTTCTTT.

This chain uses TRBV3-1 (or the pseudogene TRBV3-2) with TRBJ1-1; no reliable D call. Trimming removed 3 bases from V and 8 bases from J, with 7 bases in between. This CDR3 spans 11 amino acids. Germline CDR1 LGHDT, CDR2 YNNKEL (reference sequence). CDR3 protein: CASSHLMEAFF. CDR3 sequence (DNA): TGTGCCAGCAGCCATTTAATGGAAGCTTTCTTT.

This sequence joins TRBV6-2 or TRBV6-3 and TRBJ2-7; D call uncertain. Between the trimmed V and J ends, which lost 6 bases and 10 bases, there was a span of 10 bases. This CDR3 spans 10 amino acids. Germline V gene lookup returns CDR1 MNHEY and CDR2 SVGEGT. CDR3 region: CASSHRRQYF. The CDR3 DNA sequence: TGTGCCAGCAGCCATCGGAGACAGTACTTC.

V usage is TRBV5-4 and J usage is TRBJ1-1, with 8 bases matching TRBD1. The germline V gene has CDR1 SGHNT and CDR2 YYREEE (reference sequence). After removal of 4 bases from V and 0 bases from J, the junction contained 8 bases not matched to a gene. This CDR3 is 16 amino acids long. Here the CDR3 reads CASSRGQGALNTEAFF. CDR3 coding DNA: TGTGCCAGCAGCCGTGGACAGGGCGCCTTGAACACTGAAGCTTTCTTT.

This chain connects TRBV4-1 to TRBJ2-3; no reliable D call. Trimming took 3 bases from V and 2 from J, leaving 3 bases between them. This CDR3 spans 12 amino acids. Per the germline V gene, CDR1 is MGHRA and CDR2 is YSYEKL. CDR3 protein: CASSQFTDTQYF. The CDR3 bases are TGCGCCAGCAGCCAGTTCACAGATACGCAGTATTTT.